The clone carrying this T cell receptor (beta chain) was observed a single time. Its target is not known. The data stem from a study of T cell responses to AZD1222 COVID-19 vaccine. The study's findings and limits: Spike-specific TCR depth and breadth grew after two AZD1222 doses. As reported, nearly half of all spike-specific TCRs target variant regions that are unmutated.

V was shortened by 3 bases and J by 5 bases, with 10 bases between the two germline ends. CDR3 size: 14 residues. Germline lookup yields CDR1 LNHDA and CDR2 SQIVND (reference sequence). Generated by immunoSEQ multiplex PCR, the TCRdb table keeps only in-frame clones and is missing some. Of roughly 93,000 clones listed, roughly 90% are singletons. This receptor was taken from an adult in good health. Sample: peripheral blood, taken on day 0 of AZD1222 vaccination. The rearrangement joins TRBV19 to TRBJ2-2; weak D call: TRBD2 (6 bases). The CDR3 protein is CASSISGGTGELFF. For the CDR3, the DNA is TGTGCCAGTAGTATCTCCGGGGGAACCGGGGAGCTGTTTTTT.